The 21 T cell receptor beta chains in this list originate from one sample, sequenced in a study of somatic mutations in T cells in chronic GVHD. The table came from immunoSEQ multiplex PCR; TCRdb's copy has only in-frame clones and leaves some out. Of about 1,700 clones listed, roughly three fifths were seen once; the top ten hold roughly 59%. The sequencing input was CD8+ T cells from blood. These receptors were taken from a male patient in his fifties with chronic graft-versus-host disease. T cells may partly derive from the graft donor.

The chain joins TRBV29-1 to TRBJ1-2, with 7 bases fitting TRBD1. Germline V lookup: CDR1 SQVTM, CDR2 ANQGSEA. The J segment lost 8 bases and the V segment lost 0 bases, leaving 12 bases of the junction unmatched. The CDR3 is 15 residues long. CDR3 sequence (DNA): TGCAGCGTTGAAGATCGGGCAGGGGGTCAAAGAGGCTACACCTTC. Its translation: CSVEDRAGGQRGYTF.

The chain combines TRBV7-9 with TRBJ1-4; TRBD1 agrees at 10 bases. The CDR3 contains 16 residues. The V and J ends lost 5 bases and 6 bases, in that order; junction bases with no gene match: 9. From germline, CDR1 is SEHNR and CDR2 FQNEAQ (reference sequence). The CDR3 DNA sequence: TGTGCCAGCAGCCATAGGCGAGGGACAGGGGATGAAAAACTGTTTTTT. Translating it yields CASSHRRGTGDEKLFF.

V usage is TRBV11-2 and J usage is TRBJ2-4; 9 bases fit TRBD1. Germline-derived CDR1 and CDR2 are SGHAT and FQNNGV. CDR3 length: 17 amino acids. The ends lost 5 bases at V and 2 bases at J; junction bases unmatched: 10. CDR3: CASSEDADRGSKNIQYF. CDR3 DNA: TGTGCCAGCAGCGAAGATGCGGACAGGGGATCCAAAAACATTCAGTACTTC. Supplemented by reference TRBV11-2 and TRBJ2-4, the full variable domain reads EAGVAQSPRYKIIEKRQSVAFWCNPISGHATLYWYQQILGQGPKLLIQFQNNGVVDDSQLPKDRFSAERLKGVDSTLKIQPAKLEDSAVYLCASSEDADRGSKNIQYFGAGTRLSVL.

This clone was counted only a few times. The chain recombines TRBV7-7 with TRBJ2-7, with 8 bases matching TRBD1. V shed 5 bases and J 0 bases; nucleotides not matched to a gene: 9. Per germline, CDR1 SSHAT and CDR2 FNYEAQ (reference sequence). The CDR3 is made up of 16 amino acids. The CDR3 reads CASSGLTGASSYEQYF. CDR3 in DNA: TGTGCCAGCAGCGGCCTGACAGGGGCAAGCTCCTACGAGCAGTACTTC.

The CDR3 DNA sequence: TGTGCCAGCAGCTCGACGGGACAGGGTCATGGCTACACCTTC. Its protein is CASSSTGQGHGYTF. The V and J genes are TRBV4-2 and TRBJ1-2, with 9 bases matching TRBD1. The trim removed 5 bases at V and 6 bases at J, leaving 7 bases unmatched. The germline CDR1 and CDR2 sequences are LGHNA and YNFKEQ. CDR3 size: 14 residues.

This clone was seen a few times. The chain carries TRBV19 and TRBJ1-2; D possibly corresponds to TRBD1 (5 bases). CDR3 length: 13 residues. V was trimmed by 2 bases and J by 10 bases, leaving 14 bases between them. Germline loops: CDR1 LNHDA, CDR2 SQIVND (reference sequence). The CDR3 DNA reads TGTGCCAGTAGTATATTGGACACAGGCGACTACACCTTC. Translating gives CASSILDTGDYTF.

This clone came up once. This chain uses TRBV7-9 with TRBJ2-7; 9 bases are a match to TRBD1. The CDR3 spans 17 residues. In germline, CDR1 is SEHNR, CDR2 FQNEAQ (reference sequence). Trimming removed 5 bases from V and 3 bases from J; junction bases left unmatched: 14. For the CDR3, the DNA is TGTGCCAGCAGCGGCCCCGGACGGGACAGGGCGGTCTACGAGCAGTACTTC. It specifies CASSGPGRDRAVYEQYF.

This clone is medium-sized. The CDR3, as DNA: TGTGCCAGCAGTGACTCTCCGTCGGGAGAGCAGTTCTTC. Translated, it gives CASSDSPSGEQFF. The chain is built from TRBV6-4 and TRBJ2-1; possibly TRBD2 for D (5 bases). The germline V and J ends were trimmed by 0 bases and 10 bases, with 10 bases remaining between them. CDR3 length: 13 residues. Germline CDR1 and CDR2: MRHNA and SNTAGT.

This clone is categorized as large. V usage is TRBV5-4 and J usage is TRBJ1-2; D may be TRBD1 (5 bases). This CDR3 region has 15 residues. The ends were cut back, 3 bases at V and 5 bases at J, with 17 bases in the middle. The germline CDR1 and CDR2 sequences are SGHNT and YYREEE (reference sequence). CDR3 amino acids: CASSSSGGIVYGYTF. DNA for the CDR3: TGTGCCAGCAGCTCGTCGGGGGGTATTGTTTATGGCTACACCTTC.

The V call is TRBV18, the J call TRBJ2-4; the D gene is possibly TRBD2 (5 bases). Germline V gene sequence: CDR1 KGHSH, CDR2 LQKENI. The CDR3 sequence is 16 residues long. Trimming took 2 bases from V and 0 from J, leaving 11 bases between them. The CDR3 sequence: CASSPGGGLAKNIQYF. CDR3 nucleotide sequence: TGTGCCAGCTCACCAGGAGGCGGACTAGCCAAAAACATTCAGTACTTC. The variable domain in full, with the rest retrieved from reference TRBV18 and TRBJ2-4, is NAGVMQNPRHLVRRRGQEARLRCSPMKGHSHVYWYRQLPEEGLKFMVYLQKENIIDESGMPKERFSAEFPKEGPSILRIQQVVRGDSAAYFCASSPGGGLAKNIQYFGAGTRLSVL.

The chain employs TRBV5-4 and TRBJ2-1, with 7 bases identical to TRBD2. Germline values: CDR1 SGHNT, CDR2 YYREEE (reference sequence). V gave up 3 bases and J gave up 3 bases; unmatched junction bases: 3. The CDR3 length is 14 residues. In nucleotides, the CDR3 is TGTGCCAGCAGCTACGGGACTAACTACAATGAGCAGTTCTTC. Its translation is CASSYGTNYNEQFF.

The table lists this clone with a few counts. It is likely a read error: a sequence one base away is far more abundant. Other DNA sequences within the sample encode an identical CDR3. The genes are TRBV5-4 and TRBJ2-3, with 7 bases aligning to TRBD1. J was trimmed by 11 bases and V by 4 bases; bases with no gene match: 19. From germline, CDR1 is SGHNT and CDR2 YYREEE (reference sequence). The CDR3 runs 16 residues. The CDR3 sequence is CASSQETGPDWGRQYF. As DNA, the CDR3 is TGTGCCAGCAGCCAAGAGACAGGGCCCGACTGGGGAAGGCAGTATTTT.

This chain uses TRBV7-6 with TRBJ2-2; TRBD2 might be the D (6 bases). The CDR3 length is 15 residues. The V end was cut by 2 bases, the J end by 6 bases, with 13 bases between. Germline lookup yields CDR1 SGHVS and CDR2 FNYEAQ. The DNA of the CDR3 is TGTGCCAGCAGCTTACGGGGGAGTCAAGCCGGGGAGCTGTTTTTT. Amino acids: CASSLRGSQAGELFF.

The chain employs TRBV19 and TRBJ1-1, with D possibly being TRBD1 (5 bases). Germline V gene sequence: CDR1 LNHDA, CDR2 SQIVND (reference sequence). Trimming removed 1 base from V and 6 bases from J, with 12 bases in between. This CDR3 spans 14 amino acids. The CDR3 DNA sequence: TGTGCCAGTAGTATAGTTGCAGGGAAGGCTGAAGCTTTCTTT. This encodes CASSIVAGKAEAFF.

This clone was observed a few times. This chain uses TRBV5-5 with TRBJ2-4, with TRBD2 matching 14 bases. V was pared by 4 bases and J by 8 bases, with 8 bases of the junction left unmatched. This CDR3 spans 16 amino acids. Germline V lookup: CDR1 SGHKS, CDR2 YYEKEE (reference sequence). CDR3 nucleotides: TGTGCCAGCAGCCTAGGGACTAGCGGGAGTTGGGACATTCAGTACTTC. It is translated as CASSLGTSGSWDIQYF.

The V call is TRBV11-2, the J call TRBJ2-3; 7 nucleotides line up with TRBD2. Germline-derived CDR1 and CDR2 are SGHAT and FQNNGV. The CDR3 spans 15 residues. V lost 2 bases to trimming and J lost 1 base; unmatched junction nucleotides: 3. The CDR3 region has the DNA TGTGCCAGCAGCTTACAGCGGGGCCGCACAGATACGCAGTATTTT. Translating it yields CASSLQRGRTDTQYF.

The rearrangement joins TRBV4-1 to TRBJ1-2; D is unresolved. V was pared by 0 bases and J by 3 bases, with 11 bases between. The germline CDR1 and CDR2 sequences are MGHRA and YSYEKL. This CDR3 contains 15 residues. CDR3 sequence: CASSQDRWGDYGYTF. Written as DNA, the CDR3 is TGCGCCAGCAGCCAAGATCGGTGGGGAGACTATGGCTACACCTTC.

The chain carries TRBV28 and TRBJ2-7, with D perhaps TRBD1 (5 bases). Trimming stripped 3 bases from V and 6 bases from J, with 12 bases between. This CDR3 has 13 residues. Germline V gives CDR1 MDHEN, CDR2 SYDVKM. In DNA form, the CDR3 reads TGTGCCAGCAGTTTTTCAGGGTCGGCCGAGCAGTACTTC. Translated: CASSFSGSAEQYF.

The chain uses TRBV7-9 and TRBJ1-2; 10 nucleotides agree with TRBD1. The CDR3 covers 18 residues. The J segment lost 5 bases and the V segment lost 0 bases, leaving 12 bases of the junction unmatched. In germline, CDR1 is SEHNR, CDR2 FQNEAQ (reference sequence). DNA for the CDR3: TGTGCCAGCAGCTTAGCGAGGACAGGGGGTAGAAGATGGTATGGCTACACCTTC. Protein sequence: CASSLARTGGRRWYGYTF.

This clone was picked up a small number of times. J is TRBJ2-7 and V is TRBV7-9; 8 nucleotides agree with TRBD1. The germline CDR1 and CDR2 sequences are SEHNR and FQNEAQ (reference sequence). The length of the CDR3 is 16 residues. V gave up 11 bases and J gave up 0 bases; unmatched junction bases: 15. The CDR3 sequence: CACIGLTGASSYEQYF. The CDR3 nucleotides are TGTGCCTGCATCGGCCTGACAGGGGCAAGCTCCTACGAGCAGTACTTC. Filled out from reference TRBV7-9 and TRBJ2-7, the complete variable domain reads DTGVSQNPRHKITKRGQNVTFRCDPISEHNRLYWYRQTLGQGPEFLTYFQNEAQLEKSRLLSDRFSAERPKGSFSTLEIQRTEQGDSAMYLCACIGLTGASSYEQYFGPGTRLTVT.

This chain connects TRBV19 to TRBJ1-2, with D possibly TRBD1 on 6 matching bases. The CDR3 length is 14 residues. V lost 4 bases and J lost 1, with 10 bases in between. Germline values: CDR1 LNHDA, CDR2 SQIVND (reference sequence). The CDR3 sequence: CASSRRTDNYGYTF. The CDR3 DNA is TGTGCCAGTAGTAGAAGGACAGATAACTATGGCTACACCTTC.